This TCR beta chain was identified during a study of blood T cells in healthy people across ages. PCR was performed a second time for 7 to 11 cycles using a sample-barcoded 5' primer and a J-beta primer mix. CDR3-containing paired-end reads numbered at least 2.5 million in each sample. Using its own MiXCR run on the 5' RACE reads, TCRdb lists one record per CDR3 protein. The sample lists 1.5 million to 2 million distinct CDR3 sequences, roughly 32% occurring once. Drawn from each donor were approximately 10 milliliters of peripheral blood. This CDR3 is 13 amino acids long. After removal of 6 bases from V and 7 bases from J, the junction contained 6 bases not matched to a gene. Germline V gives CDR1 SQVTM, CDR2 ANQGSEA.

This rearrangement joins TRBV29-1 to TRBJ1-6; 7 bases map to TRBD1. This sequence was found in a woman aged 25-40 years in good health. Input material: blood. The CDR3 spells CSVLRDSNSPLHF. CDR3 sequence (DNA): TGCAGCGTCCTCCGGGACAGCAATTCACCCCTCCACTTT.